This T cell receptor (beta chain) was recovered during a study of CD4 T cells in relation to SARS-CoV-2 and coronaviruses. About this clone itself: Antigen specificity is unknown.

Unexposed donor CD4+ T cells date from about 2011-2018, before the COVID-19 pandemic. CD4+ T cells were isolated from the cells after nine to eleven days of culture. Each well had 2.1 million or so PBMCs in approximately 5% human AB serum with IL-2. Germline V gives CDR1 SGDLS, CDR2 YYNGEE. J lost 1 base, V lost 0 bases, and 7 bases had no gene match. The CDR3 contains 16 residues. Using immunoSEQ multiplex PCR, the repertoire was profiled, and TCRdb retains in-frame clones only, with some absent. The data hold over 15,000 clones, with around four fifths observed a single time. This chain links TRBV9 with TRBJ2-7, with 7 bases fitting TRBD2. Sequencing was done on a sample of CD4+ T cells from PBMCs, cultured in vitro. The clonotype was recovered from a human donor in good health. The CDR3 spells CASSVASGTVSYEQYF. For the CDR3, the DNA is TGTGCCAGCAGCGTAGCCAGCGGGACCGTGTCCTACGAGCAGTACTTC.